The 28 T cell receptor beta chains listed next were all sequenced from one sample in a study of blood T cell repertoires in COVID-19. The assay was immunoSEQ multiplex PCR, and TCRdb's table has in-frame clones only and misses some. The table has fewer than 650,000 clones, roughly nine tenths seen once; the top ten hold 7.8%. Sequencing input: peripheral blood. The receptors stem from a woman in her fifties or sixties with COVID-19, enrolled during active disease.

J is TRBJ1-1 and V is TRBV5-1, with D uncertain. The CDR3 spans 14 residues. The V end was cut by 2 bases, the J end by 0 bases, with 8 bases between. Germline values: CDR1 SGHRS, CDR2 YFSETQ. CDR3 sequence (DNA): TGCGCCAGCAGCTTTCAGATTATGAACACTGAAGCTTTCTTT. As protein: CASSFQIMNTEAFF.

The V call is TRBV7-6, the J call TRBJ1-1; no clear D. The germline V gene has CDR1 SGHVS and CDR2 FNYEAQ. The CDR3 is 14 residues long. Trimming cost V 6 bases and J 0 bases, with 11 bases left between them. The CDR3 here is CASSFDILNTEAFF. The CDR3 nucleotides are TGTGCCAGCAGTTTTGACATCCTGAACACTGAAGCTTTCTTT.

The chain is built from TRBV6-5 and TRBJ1-2, with D possibly matching TRBD1 (6 bases). The ends were cut back, 2 bases at V and 5 bases at J, with 15 bases in the middle. The germline gives CDR1 MNHEY, CDR2 SVGAGI. CDR3 length: 15 residues. The CDR3 DNA reads as TGTGCCAGCAGTTACGACCTTGGACAGCCGTATGGCTACACCTTC. Its translation: CASSYDLGQPYGYTF.

The DNA of the CDR3 is TGTGCCAGCAGTTACTCGCGGTGGGACACTGAAGCTTTCTTT. It yields the protein CASSYSRWDTEAFF. V usage is TRBV6-5 and J usage is TRBJ1-1; D is unclear. V lost 0 bases and J 3 bases, leaving 8 bases between the germline ends. The CDR3 covers 14 residues. CDR1 MNHEY and CDR2 SVGAGI come from the germline V gene.

The chain recombines TRBV2 with TRBJ1-1, with 10 bases lining up with TRBD1. Trimming at V came to 8 bases and at J to 1 base, leaving 7 bases not matched to a gene. This CDR3 region has 15 residues. CDR1 and CDR2 from the germline V gene are SNHLY and FYNNEI. The CDR3 DNA sequence: TGTGCCAGCCGGGACAGGGGTTACTCGAACACTGAAGCTTTCTTT. Translated: CASRDRGYSNTEAFF.

The chain links TRBV19 to TRBJ2-1; D ambiguous. The length of the CDR3 is 15 residues. The germline gives CDR1 LNHDA, CDR2 SQIVND (reference sequence). Trimming cost V 5 bases and J 2 bases, with 13 bases left between them. The CDR3 DNA sequence: TGTGCCAGTAGTCTGGAAGAAGGAGCCTACAATGAGCAGTTCTTC. This gives the protein CASSLEEGAYNEQFF.

The CDR3 protein is CAFNYQGGTEAFF. CDR3 nucleotide sequence: TGTGCCTTCAATTATCAGGGGGGCACTGAAGCTTTCTTT. The rearrangement links TRBV30 to TRBJ1-1, with 7 bases identical to TRBD1. The V gene end was trimmed by 7 bases and the J gene end by 4 bases; junction bases not matched to a gene: 9. The CDR3 is 13 residues long. Germline V gene lookup returns CDR1 GTSNPN and CDR2 SVGIG (reference sequence).

The V and J genes are TRBV5-1 and TRBJ2-7; 8 nucleotides agree with TRBD1. From germline, CDR1 is SGHRS and CDR2 YFSETQ. There are 16 residues in the CDR3. After removal of 0 bases from V and 2 bases from J, the junction contained 7 bases not matched to a gene. This CDR3 is CASSLGPDRVTYEQYF. CDR3 in DNA: TGCGCCAGCAGCTTGGGTCCGGACAGGGTCACCTACGAGCAGTACTTC.

With respect to this clone: At one end the junction does not follow the germline gene, possibly because of a read error. This sequence joins TRBV6-5 and TRBJ1-1, with D unresolved. The CDR3 has 15 residues. The germline gives CDR1 MNHEY, CDR2 SVGAGI. CDR3 coding DNA: TGTGCCAGCAGTTACTCCCCACACCTGAACACTAAAGCTTTCTTT. Protein: CASSYSPHLNTKAFF.

The V gene is TRBV19, the J gene TRBJ1-1; D is perhaps TRBD1 (5 bases). This CDR3 spans 13 amino acids. V lost 7 bases, J lost 4 bases, and 13 bases lay in between. CDR1 and CDR2 from the germline V gene are LNHDA and SQIVND (reference sequence). For the CDR3, the DNA is TGTGCCAGTACCGGGGGAGGGAGCACTGAAGCTTTCTTT. Translated, it gives CASTGGGSTEAFF.

The chain uses TRBV2 and TRBJ2-3; 8 nucleotides agree with TRBD2. The trim removed 1 base at V and 1 base at J, leaving 1 base unmatched. This CDR3 is 15 amino acids long. Germline CDR1 and CDR2: SNHLY and FYNNEI. DNA for the CDR3: TGTGCCAGCAGTGAAGGAGCGGGGGGCACAGATACGCAGTATTTT. Amino acid sequence: CASSEGAGGTDTQYF.

V is TRBV9 and J is TRBJ2-2, with 9 bases fitting TRBD1. Germline values: CDR1 SGDLS, CDR2 YYNGEE. V shed 0 bases, J shed 5 bases, and the junction held 11 bases outside the gene matches. This CDR3 has 18 amino acids. The chain's CDR3 is CASSVGQGVGRRTGELFF. The CDR3 DNA sequence: TGTGCCAGCAGCGTAGGACAGGGGGTTGGTCGGCGGACCGGGGAGCTGTTTTTT. The full variable domain, its missing parts supplied by reference TRBV9 and TRBJ2-2, is DSGVTQTPKHLITATGQRVTLRCSPRSGDLSVYWYQQSLDQGLQFLIQYYNGEERAKGNILERFSAQQFPDLHSELNLSSLELGDSALYFCASSVGQGVGRRTGELFFGEGSRLTVL.

To note about this clone: This same CDR3 is encoded by further DNA sequences in the sample. V is TRBV5-4 and J is TRBJ1-5; D possibly corresponds to TRBD1 (5 bases). Trimming took off 1 base at V and 6 bases at J, with 8 bases between the two ends. CDR3 length equals 13 residues. Germline V gives CDR1 SGHNT, CDR2 YYREEE (reference sequence). The CDR3 loop reads CASSLQGSQPQHF. Written as DNA, the CDR3 is TGTGCCAGCAGCTTGCAGGGAAGTCAGCCCCAGCATTTT.

The V gene is TRBV7-2, the J gene TRBJ2-7, with 15 bases identical to TRBD2. V lost 4 bases to trimming and J lost 5 bases; unmatched junction nucleotides: 0. Germline V CDR1 and CDR2: SGHTA, FQGNSA. The CDR3 runs to 14 residues. The DNA for the CDR3 is TGTGCCAGCAGCTGGACTAGCGGGGGGGACGAGCAGTACTTC. It is translated as CASSWTSGGDEQYF.

V is TRBV5-4 and J is TRBJ1-2, with TRBD1 as a possible D gene (5 bases). Deletions cut 1 base from V and 2 bases from J, with 12 bases between. Germline V gene data show CDR1 as SGHNT and CDR2 as YYREEE (reference sequence). This CDR3 comprises 15 residues. DNA for the CDR3: TGTGCCAGCAGCTTGCCGGTCGGGGGAAACTATGGCTACACCTTC. Residues: CASSLPVGGNYGYTF.

The chain links TRBV13 to TRBJ1-2; D gene unclear. The CDR3 covers 14 residues. V was pared by 3 bases and J by 8 bases, with 16 bases between. Germline CDR1 PRHDT, CDR2 FYEKMQ (reference sequence). For the CDR3, the DNA is TGTGCCAGCAGCTTCACTGTCGTGACGGGGGGCTACACCTTC. Protein sequence: CASSFTVVTGGYTF.

The genes are TRBV6-5 and TRBJ1-2; TRBD1 is a possible D gene (6 bases). V was shortened by 5 bases and J by 4 bases, with 14 bases between the two germline ends. CDR1 is MNHEY, CDR2 SVGAGI, per germline. The CDR3 runs 14 residues. CDR3: CASSLGQLSYGYTF. CDR3 DNA sequence: TGTGCCAGCAGTCTCGGACAGCTCTCCTATGGCTACACCTTC.

V and J are TRBV2 and TRBJ1-1; D remains unclear. The V end lost 3 bases, the J end lost 0 bases, and 8 bases lay between the germline ends. Germline loops: CDR1 SNHLY, CDR2 FYNNEI. CDR3 length equals 14 residues. The CDR3 bases are TGTGCCAGCAGTGAGACACGAATGAACACTGAAGCTTTCTTT. Translation gives CASSETRMNTEAFF.

The chain uses TRBV4-1 and TRBJ1-3; 8 bases map to TRBD1. Germline loops: CDR1 MGHRA, CDR2 YSYEKL. The ends lost 4 bases at V and 5 bases at J; junction bases unmatched: 7. The CDR3 runs 15 residues. The chain's CDR3 is CASSLGQGGRNTIYF. The CDR3 nucleotides are TGCGCCAGCAGCCTTGGACAGGGAGGAAGAAACACCATATATTTT.

For this clone: Other DNA sequences within the sample encode an identical CDR3. The chain uses TRBV12-3 or TRBV12-4 and TRBJ1-5, with D hard to call. Trimming pared 3 bases from V and 2 bases from J, leaving 5 bases between. There are 13 residues in the CDR3. The CDR3 region is CASSFTGNQPQHF. The CDR3 bases are TGTGCCAGCAGTTTCACGGGCAATCAGCCCCAGCATTTT.

The genes are TRBV28 and TRBJ1-2; tentative D call: TRBD1 (6 bases). There are 14 residues in the CDR3. V was cut by 6 bases and J by 4 bases, with 15 bases left in between. The germline gives CDR1 MDHEN, CDR2 SYDVKM. CDR3 nucleotide sequence: TGTGCCAGCAGCCAAGGGGGGGCCATCTATGGCTACACCTTC. It specifies CASSQGGAIYGYTF.

This rearrangement joins TRBV7-6 to TRBJ1-4; TRBD1 agrees at 9 bases. The CDR3 consists of 15 residues. CDR1 and CDR2 (germline): SGHVS, FNYEAQ. Unmatched junction bases numbered 5, after V lost 1 base and J lost 8 bases. Here the CDR3 DNA reads TGTGCCAGCAGCTTAGTGGGGACAGGGAGGGAAAAACTGTTTTTT. Translation: CASSLVGTGREKLFF.

The J gene is TRBJ2-7, the V gene TRBV12-3 or TRBV12-4; 9 bases fit TRBD1. This CDR3 has 13 residues. The V and J ends lost 6 bases and 4 bases, in that order; junction bases with no gene match: 4. CDR3 protein: CASRGTGRYEQYF. CDR3 coding DNA: TGTGCCAGCAGGGGGACAGGGAGATACGAGCAGTACTTC.

The gene calls are TRBV29-1 and TRBJ1-4; TRBD1 might be the D (6 bases). The CDR3 contains 12 residues. Germline CDR1 reads SQVTM; CDR2 reads ANQGSEA. The V end was cut by 7 bases, the J end by 8 bases, with 14 bases between. CDR3 sequence reads: CSARDTVEKLFF. In DNA form, the CDR3 reads TGCAGCGCTCGGGACACGGTGGAAAAACTGTTTTTT.

The DNA for the CDR3 is TGTGCCAGCAGTGGCGTCGATCAGGGACAGGGGGTCGCAGATACGCAGTATTTT. It codes for CASSGVDQGQGVADTQYF. The chain recombines TRBV2 with TRBJ2-3, with 11 bases lining up with TRBD1. V gave up 4 bases and J gave up 4 bases; unmatched junction bases: 13. Germline V gene lookup returns CDR1 SNHLY and CDR2 FYNNEI. This CDR3 contains 18 residues.

The gene calls are TRBV24-1 and TRBJ2-1, with a tentative D call TRBD2 (6 bases). Germline CDR1 KGHDR, CDR2 SFDVKD. The CDR3 runs 12 residues. Trimming took off 12 bases at V and 7 bases at J, with 15 bases between the two ends. The CDR3 nucleotides are TGTGCCTCACGGGGACTTAATAATGAGCAGTTCTTC. This gives the protein CASRGLNNEQFF.

The V call is TRBV10-1, the J call TRBJ1-6; no firm D call. Trimming took 5 bases from V and 13 from J, leaving 12 bases between them. CDR1 and CDR2 (germline): WNHNN, SYGVQD (reference sequence). The CDR3 runs to 12 residues. In DNA, the CDR3 is TGCGCCAGCAGTTCGACTACATCTCCCCTCCACTTT. Residues: CASSSTTSPLHF.

The V and J genes are TRBV11-2 and TRBJ1-1, with 7 bases aligning to TRBD1. V dropped 5 bases and J dropped 1; count of bases not matched to a gene: 7. Germline loops: CDR1 SGHAT, CDR2 FQNNGV. The CDR3 is made up of 15 amino acids. CDR3 protein: CASSPNRGQNTEAFF. In DNA, the CDR3 is TGTGCCAGCAGCCCTAACAGGGGCCAGAACACTGAAGCTTTCTTT.